This TCR beta chain was found in a study of siplizumab effects on memory and regulatory T cells. The method was immunoSEQ multiplex PCR; TCRdb's version includes in-frame clones alone and lacks a portion of them. The table lists about 46,000 clones, 93% of them singletons. On this clone: Its antigen is not known.

Points from the study as a whole: No more than a minor fraction of alloreactive clones could be traced back to unstimulated subsets.

The TCR comes from a human donor in good health. Sequenced: CD8+ T cells sorted from blood.

The CDR3 sequence is CASSLGPAYEQYF. In DNA form, the CDR3 reads TGTGCCAGCAGCTTAGGCCCCGCCTACGAGCAGTACTTC. The V call is TRBV13, the J call TRBJ2-7, with D uncertain. Trimming stripped 0 bases from V and 2 bases from J, with 5 bases between. Germline V gene data show CDR1 as PRHDT and CDR2 as FYEKMQ (reference sequence). CDR3 length equals 13 residues.